The clone carrying this T cell receptor beta chain was observed once. The data originate from a study of T cells in tumors after PD-1 blockade. Profiled with immunoSEQ multiplex PCR; TCRdb holds only in-frame clones, not every one. Found here are fewer than 40,000 clones, roughly 76% of them singletons; the top ten hold about two fifths. V lost 9 bases and J lost 6; bases outside the gene matches: 2. CDR3 size: 13 residues. Per the germline V gene, CDR1 is SEHNR and CDR2 is FQNEAQ (reference sequence). The sample in question was PBMCs, obtained after anti-PD-1 treatment. This rearrangement joins TRBV7-9 to TRBJ2-1; 13 bases map to TRBD2. This TCR derives from a human donor with basal cell carcinoma. CDR3 DNA sequence: TGTGCCAGTAGGACTAGCGGGAGCAATGAGCAGTTCTTC. Its protein is CASRTSGSNEQFF.